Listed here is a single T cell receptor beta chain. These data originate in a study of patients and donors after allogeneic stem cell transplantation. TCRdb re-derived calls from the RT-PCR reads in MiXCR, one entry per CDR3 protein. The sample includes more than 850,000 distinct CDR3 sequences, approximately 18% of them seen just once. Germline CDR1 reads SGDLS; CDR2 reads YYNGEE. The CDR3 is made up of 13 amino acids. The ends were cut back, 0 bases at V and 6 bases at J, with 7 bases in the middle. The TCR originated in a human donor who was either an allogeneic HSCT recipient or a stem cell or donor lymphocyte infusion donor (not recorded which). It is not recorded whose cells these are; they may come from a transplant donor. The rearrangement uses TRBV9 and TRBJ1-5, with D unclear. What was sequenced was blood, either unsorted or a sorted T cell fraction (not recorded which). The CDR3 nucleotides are TGTGCCAGCAGCGTAGAAGCGTTTCAGCCCCAGCATTTT. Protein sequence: CASSVEAFQPQHF.